A selection of T cell receptor beta chains follows, all from one sample in a study of cytotoxic CD8 clonotypes in ibrutinib-treated CLL. TCRdb keeps only in-frame clones here, not all; method: immunoSEQ multiplex PCR. The sample carries some 160,000 clones, 81% recorded once. The source material was PBMCs, sampled after 12 months of ibrutinib treatment. All receptors come from a human donor with chronic lymphocytic leukemia. Both conserved end residues are part of each CDR3.

v_call	cdr3_aa
TRBV7-8	CASSWRTSGDEQFF
TRBV30	CAWSPRDNSPLHF
TRBV9	CASSTTGLAQETQYF
TRBV18	CASSPLRGEGQFF
TRBV28	CASWSGSGYEQYF
TRBV11-2	CASSHQPPGLVSDTQYF
TRBV28	CASHLAGHYEQYF
TRBV11-2	CASSSRDSSSGANVLTF
TRBV7-2	CASSEQSSGNTIYF
TRBV29-1	CSVSPTGGEQFF
TRBV6-5	CASQWAGPQETQYF
TRBV5-1	CASSTGQGGTDTQYF
TRBV18	CASSPRSQGNTEAFF
TRBV29-1	CSAIVSQGTEAFF
TRBV21-1	CASSKEGVGTGGTNEKLFF
TRBV11-3	CASSFHGRSAEAFF
TRBV5-4	CASSLGGQGNTIYF
TRBV28	CAKASAMNTEAFF
TRBV7-2	CASSTDRWNEKLFF
TRBV4-3	CASSHKRGAYQETQYF
TRBV27	CASSLLFSGATEAFF
TRBV27	CASSLDRLGPPGNEQFF
TRBV5-8	CASRPPGQGARNEQFF
TRBV9	CASSPRSGEGETQYF
TRBV28	CASSLAGYEQYF
TRBV10-3	CATLLAGRLYEQYF